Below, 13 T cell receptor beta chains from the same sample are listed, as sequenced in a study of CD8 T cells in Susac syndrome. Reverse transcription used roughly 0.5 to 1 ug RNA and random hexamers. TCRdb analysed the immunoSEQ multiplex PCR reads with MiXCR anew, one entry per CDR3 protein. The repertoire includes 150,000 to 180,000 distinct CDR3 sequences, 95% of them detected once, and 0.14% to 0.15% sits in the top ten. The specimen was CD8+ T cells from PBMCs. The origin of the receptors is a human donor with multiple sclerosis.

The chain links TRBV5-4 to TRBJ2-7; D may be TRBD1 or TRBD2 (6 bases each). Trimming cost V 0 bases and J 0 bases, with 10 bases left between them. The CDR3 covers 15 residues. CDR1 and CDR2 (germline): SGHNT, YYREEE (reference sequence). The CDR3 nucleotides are TGTGCCAGCAGCTTGGACGGGGGCCCCTCCTACGAGCAGTACGTC. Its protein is CASSLDGGPSYEQYV.

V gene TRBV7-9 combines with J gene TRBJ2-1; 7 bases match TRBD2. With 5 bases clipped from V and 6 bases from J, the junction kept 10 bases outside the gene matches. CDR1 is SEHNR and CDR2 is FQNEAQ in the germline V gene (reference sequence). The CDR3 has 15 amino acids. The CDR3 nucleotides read TGTGCCAGCAGCACACTCCGACGCGGGGGCAATGAGCAGTTCTTC. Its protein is CASSTLRRGGNEQFF.

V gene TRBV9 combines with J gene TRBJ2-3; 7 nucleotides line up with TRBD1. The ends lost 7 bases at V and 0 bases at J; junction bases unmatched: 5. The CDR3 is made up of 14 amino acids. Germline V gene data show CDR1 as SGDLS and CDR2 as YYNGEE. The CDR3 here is CASSVDRSTDTQYF. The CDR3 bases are TGTGCCAGCTCTGTGGACAGGAGCACAGATACGCAGTATTTT.

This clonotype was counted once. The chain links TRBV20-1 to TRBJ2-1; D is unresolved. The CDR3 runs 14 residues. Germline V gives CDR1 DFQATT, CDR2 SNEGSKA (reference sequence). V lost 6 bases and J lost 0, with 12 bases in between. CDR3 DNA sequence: TGCAGTGCCCCGACTGATAACTCCTACAATGAGCAGTTCTTC. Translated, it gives CSAPTDNSYNEQFF.

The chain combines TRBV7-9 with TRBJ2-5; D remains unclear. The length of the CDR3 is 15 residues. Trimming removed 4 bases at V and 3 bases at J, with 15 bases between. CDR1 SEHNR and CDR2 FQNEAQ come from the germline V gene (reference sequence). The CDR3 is CASSSPSEPEETQYF. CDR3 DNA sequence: TGTGCCAGCAGCTCCCCCAGCGAGCCCGAAGAGACCCAGTACTTC.

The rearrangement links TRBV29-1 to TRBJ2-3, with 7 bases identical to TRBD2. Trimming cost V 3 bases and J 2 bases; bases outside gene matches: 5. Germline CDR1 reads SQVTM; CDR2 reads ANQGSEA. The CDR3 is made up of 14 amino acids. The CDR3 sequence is CSVEGEGTTDTQYF. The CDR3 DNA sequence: TGCAGCGTTGAGGGGGAGGGGACCACAGATACGCAGTATTTT.

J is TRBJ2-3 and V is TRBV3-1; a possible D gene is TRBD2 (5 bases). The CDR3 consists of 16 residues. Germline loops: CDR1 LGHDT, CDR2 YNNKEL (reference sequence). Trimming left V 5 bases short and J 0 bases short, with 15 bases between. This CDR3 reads CASSVRLFPSTDTQYF. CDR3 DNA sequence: TGTGCCAGCAGCGTTCGACTATTTCCGAGCACAGATACGCAGTATTTT.

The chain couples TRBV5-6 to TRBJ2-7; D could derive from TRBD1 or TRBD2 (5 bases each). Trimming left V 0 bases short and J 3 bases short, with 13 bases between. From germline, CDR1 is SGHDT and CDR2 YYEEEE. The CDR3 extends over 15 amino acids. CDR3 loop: CASSLGGALLYEQYV. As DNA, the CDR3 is TGTGCCAGCAGCTTGGGAGGGGCCCTCCTCTACGAGCAGTACGTC.

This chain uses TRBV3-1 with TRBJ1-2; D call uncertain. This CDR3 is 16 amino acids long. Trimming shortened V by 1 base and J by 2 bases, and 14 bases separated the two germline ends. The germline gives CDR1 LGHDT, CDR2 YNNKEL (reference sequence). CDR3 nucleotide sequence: TGTGCCAGCAGCCAAGCCGAGCGGGAATCAAACTATGGCTACACCTTC. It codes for CASSQAERESNYGYTF.

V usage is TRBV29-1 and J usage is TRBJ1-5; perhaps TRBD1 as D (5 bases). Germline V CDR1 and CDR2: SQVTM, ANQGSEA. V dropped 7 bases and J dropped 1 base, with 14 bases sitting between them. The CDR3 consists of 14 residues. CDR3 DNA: TGCAGCGCCTCGGGGGATAAGAGCAATCAGCCCCAGCATTTT. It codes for CSASGDKSNQPQHF.

CDR3 in amino acids: CASSPPGQGSETQYF. The CDR3 DNA sequence: TGTGCCAGCAGCCCGCCGGGACAGGGCAGTGAGACCCAGTACTTC. This chain uses TRBV7-8 with TRBJ2-5; 9 bases agree with TRBD1. The J segment lost 5 bases and the V segment lost 5 bases, leaving 9 bases of the junction unmatched. Germline CDR1 SGHVS, CDR2 FQNEAQ. This CDR3 is built from 15 residues.

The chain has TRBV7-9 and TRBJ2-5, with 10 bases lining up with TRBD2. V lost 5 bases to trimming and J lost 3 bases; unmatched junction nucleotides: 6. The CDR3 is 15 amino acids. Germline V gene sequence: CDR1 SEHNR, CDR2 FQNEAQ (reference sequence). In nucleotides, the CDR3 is TGTGCCAGCAGCCCGGGAAGCGGGGGGGAAGAGACCCAGTACTTC. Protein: CASSPGSGGEETQYF. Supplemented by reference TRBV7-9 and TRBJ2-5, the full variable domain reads DTGVSQNPRHKITKRGQNVTFRCDPISEHNRLYWYRQTLGQGPEFLTYFQNEAQLEKSRLLSDRFSAERPKGSFSTLEIQRTEQGDSAMYLCASSPGSGGEETQYFGPGTRLLVL.

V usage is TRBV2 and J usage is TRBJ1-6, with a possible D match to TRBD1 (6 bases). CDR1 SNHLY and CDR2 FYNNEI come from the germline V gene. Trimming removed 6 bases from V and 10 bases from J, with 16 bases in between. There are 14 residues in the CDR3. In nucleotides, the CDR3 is TGTGCCAGCAGCCAAACAGGGAGTTGGTCACCCCTCCACTTT. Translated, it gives CASSQTGSWSPLHF.